The rows below give T cell receptor beta chains drawn from one sample of a study of CD8 T cells in Susac syndrome. Each CDR3 protein is one row after TCRdb ran MiXCR on the immunoSEQ multiplex PCR reads. Of fewer than 80,000 distinct CDR3 sequences listed, 95% are singletons. The sample was CD8+ T cells from PBMCs. Source of these receptors: a human donor in good health. Each CDR3 is given with its conserved first and last residue. Clone sizes are given selectively: once, few, many, or a class where the clone is expanded.

j_call v_call clone_size cdr3_aa
TRBJ2-5 TRBV4-3 once CASSQIASGQQETQYF
TRBJ1-5 TRBV12-3/TRBV12-4 - CASSFRGEPQHF
TRBJ2-1 TRBV6-1 - CASRSAGTNNEQFF
TRBJ2-2 TRBV29-1 - CSAEGARDTGELFF
TRBJ1-1 TRBV5-6 - CASSRPPGSTEAFF
TRBJ1-2 TRBV5-1 - CASRQDRGLMRGYTF
TRBJ2-3 TRBV7-9 - CASSRWTDTQYF
TRBJ2-4 TRBV20-1 - CSAREQLENIQYF
TRBJ2-6 TRBV4-3 once CASSQAIAGSGANVLTF
TRBJ2-3 TRBV6-5 once CASKAGEYTDTQYF
TRBJ2-3 TRBV4-2 - CASSPYERGDTDTQYF
TRBJ1-5 TRBV19 - CASNSPSTGGFSNQPQHF
TRBJ2-5 TRBV5-6 - CASARGETQYF
TRBJ2-7 TRBV28 - CASSLGTFEQYF
TRBJ2-3 TRBV4-1 - CASSLQPDSDTQYF
TRBJ1-1 TRBV2 - CASVDTEAFF
TRBJ1-6 TRBV10-3 - CAISDLSFTLHF
TRBJ2-2 TRBV14 - CASSPLGSGELFF
TRBJ2-2 TRBV3-1 - CASSWVTGMNTGELFF
TRBJ1-6 TRBV5-6 - CASSLGQPNSPLHF
TRBJ1-1 TRBV5-4 - CASSARTGHTEAFF
TRBJ1-6 TRBV23-1 - CASSQAGTVDNSPLHF
TRBJ1-1 TRBV6-5 - CASGGVTEAFF
TRBJ2-7 TRBV13 - CASSLTGAYEQYF
TRBJ2-1 TRBV27 - CASSLDGGPGDEQFF
TRBJ2-1 TRBV9 - CASSPRGRSYNEQFF
TRBJ2-1 TRBV2 - CASSETKLDEQFF
TRBJ1-2 TRBV4-2 - CASSPGGSGYTF
TRBJ1-1 TRBV7-3 once CASSRGGLNTEAFF